This TCR beta chain was sequenced in a study of CD8 T cells in Susac syndrome. TEMRA cells were enriched by FACS, and CD4+ and CD8+ T cells were negatively isolated. With random hexamers, reverse transcription was performed on roughly 0.5 to 1 ug of RNA. The TCR beta CDR3 was amplified by immunoSEQ multiplex PCR across 54 Vbeta, 13 Jbeta. TCRdb re-called the immunoSEQ multiplex PCR reads through MiXCR, storing one row per CDR3 protein. The data contain some 150,000 distinct CDR3 sequences, approximately 94% of them singletons. The CDR3 length is 16 residues. The V gene lost 6 bases and the J gene lost 1 base, with 13 bases spanning the gap. Germline values: CDR1 SEHNR, CDR2 FQNEAQ (reference sequence).

The V call is TRBV7-9, the J call TRBJ2-6; possible D gene TRBD1, 5 bases. The sequence derives from a human donor with multiple sclerosis. The sequencing input was CD8+ T cells from PBMCs. The CDR3 bases are TGTGCCAGCAGGCCCGTTAAGGGGTCTGGGGCCAACGTCCTGACTTTC. It is translated as CASRPVKGSGANVLTF.